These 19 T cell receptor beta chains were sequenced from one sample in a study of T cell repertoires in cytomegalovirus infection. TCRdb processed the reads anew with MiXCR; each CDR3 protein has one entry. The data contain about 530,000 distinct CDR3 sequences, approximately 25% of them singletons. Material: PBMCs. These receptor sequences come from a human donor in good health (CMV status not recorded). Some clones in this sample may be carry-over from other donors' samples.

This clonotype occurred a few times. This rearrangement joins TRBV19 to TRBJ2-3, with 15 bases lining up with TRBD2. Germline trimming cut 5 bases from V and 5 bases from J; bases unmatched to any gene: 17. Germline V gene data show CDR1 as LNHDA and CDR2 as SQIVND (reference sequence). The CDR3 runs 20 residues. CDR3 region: CASSLHPGLAGGGSGDTQYF. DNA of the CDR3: TGTGCCAGTAGTTTACATCCGGGACTAGCGGGAGGAGGGTCCGGAGATACGCAGTATTTT. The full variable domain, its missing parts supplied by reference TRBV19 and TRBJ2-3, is DGGITQSPKYLFRKEGQNVTLSCEQNLNHDAMYWYRQDPGQGLRLIYYSQIVNDFQKGDIAEGYSVSREKKESFPLTVTSAQKNPTAFYLCASSLHPGLAGGGSGDTQYFGPGTRLTVL.

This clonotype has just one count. The CDR3 DNA reads TGTGCCAGCAGCGCAGGGTCCGGCAACACTGAAGCTTTCTTT. Its protein product is CASSAGSGNTEAFF. The gene calls are TRBV7-9 and TRBJ1-1, with D perhaps matching TRBD1 (5 bases). V dropped 5 bases and J dropped 2 bases, with 12 bases sitting between them. The germline V gene has CDR1 SEHNR and CDR2 FQNEAQ (reference sequence). The CDR3 sequence is 14 residues long.

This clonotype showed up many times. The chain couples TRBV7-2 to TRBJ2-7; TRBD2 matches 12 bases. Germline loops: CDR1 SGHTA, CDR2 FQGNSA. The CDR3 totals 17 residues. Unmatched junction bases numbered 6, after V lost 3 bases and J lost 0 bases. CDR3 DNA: TGTGCCAGCAGCTTGACTAGCGGGAGCTTTCCCTCCTACGAGCAGTACTTC. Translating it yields CASSLTSGSFPSYEQYF. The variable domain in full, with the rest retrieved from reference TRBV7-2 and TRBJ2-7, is GAGVSQSPSNKVTEKGKDVELRCDPISGHTALYWYRQSLGQGLEFLIYFQGNSAPDKSGLPSDRFSAERTGGSVSTLTIQRTQQEDSAVYLCASSLTSGSFPSYEQYFGPGTRLTVT.

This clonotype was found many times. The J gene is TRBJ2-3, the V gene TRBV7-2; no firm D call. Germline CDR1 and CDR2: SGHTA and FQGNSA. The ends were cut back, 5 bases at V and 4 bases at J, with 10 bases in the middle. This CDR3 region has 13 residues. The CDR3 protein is CASSPSRADTQYF. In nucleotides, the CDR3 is TGTGCCAGCAGCCCCAGTCGGGCAGATACGCAGTATTTT.

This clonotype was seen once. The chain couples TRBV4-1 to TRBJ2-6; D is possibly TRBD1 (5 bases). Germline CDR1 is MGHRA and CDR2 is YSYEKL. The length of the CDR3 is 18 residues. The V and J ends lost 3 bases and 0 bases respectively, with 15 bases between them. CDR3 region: CASSHIVRASSGANVLTF. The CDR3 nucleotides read TGCGCCAGCAGCCATATAGTCAGGGCGAGCTCTGGGGCCAACGTCCTGACTTTC.

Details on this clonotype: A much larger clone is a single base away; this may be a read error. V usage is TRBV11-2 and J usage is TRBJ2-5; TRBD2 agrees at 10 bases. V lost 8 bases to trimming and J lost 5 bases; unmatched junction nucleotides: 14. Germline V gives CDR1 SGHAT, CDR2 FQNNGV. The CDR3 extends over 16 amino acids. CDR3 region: CASSTGAAGGKETQYF. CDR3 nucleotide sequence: TGTGCCAGCTCTACCGGGGCAGCGGGAGGGAAGGAGACCCAGTACTTC.

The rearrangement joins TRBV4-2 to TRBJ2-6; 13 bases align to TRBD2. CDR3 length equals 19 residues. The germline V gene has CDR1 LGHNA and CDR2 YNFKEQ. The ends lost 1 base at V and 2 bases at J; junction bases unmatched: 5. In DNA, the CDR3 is TGTGCCAGCAGCCAAGCCCAACTAGCGGGAGGGACTGGGGCCAACGTCCTGACTTTC. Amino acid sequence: CASSQAQLAGGTGANVLTF.

CDR3 nucleotides: TGTGCCAGCAGCCAATTTACTAGCGGGACCTCTGGGGCCAACGTCCTGACTTTC. Protein sequence: CASSQFTSGTSGANVLTF. J is TRBJ2-6 and V is TRBV14, with 10 bases matching TRBD2. This CDR3 has 18 amino acids. After removal of 2 bases from V and 0 bases from J, the junction contained 4 bases not matched to a gene. From germline, CDR1 is SGHDN and CDR2 FVKESK. Based on the CDR3 plus reference TRBV14 and TRBJ2-6, the full variable domain is EAGVTQFPSHSVIEKGQTVTLRCDPISGHDNLYWYRRVMGKEIKFLLHFVKESKQDESGMPNNRFLAERTGGTYSTLKVQPAELEDSGVYFCASSQFTSGTSGANVLTFGAGSRLTVL.

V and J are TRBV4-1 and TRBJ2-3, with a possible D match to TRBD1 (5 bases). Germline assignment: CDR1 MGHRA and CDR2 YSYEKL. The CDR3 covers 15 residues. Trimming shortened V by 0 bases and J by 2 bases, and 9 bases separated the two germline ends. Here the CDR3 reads CASSQDRTTTDTQYF. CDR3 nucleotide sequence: TGCGCCAGCAGCCAAGATAGGACAACCACAGATACGCAGTATTTT.

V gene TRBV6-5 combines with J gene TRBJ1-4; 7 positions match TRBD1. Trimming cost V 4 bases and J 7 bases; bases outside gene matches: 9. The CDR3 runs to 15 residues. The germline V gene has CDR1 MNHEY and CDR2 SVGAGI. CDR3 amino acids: CASSSHQGGGEKLFF. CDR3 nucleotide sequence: TGTGCCAGCAGTTCGCATCAGGGGGGGGGTGAAAAACTGTTTTTT.

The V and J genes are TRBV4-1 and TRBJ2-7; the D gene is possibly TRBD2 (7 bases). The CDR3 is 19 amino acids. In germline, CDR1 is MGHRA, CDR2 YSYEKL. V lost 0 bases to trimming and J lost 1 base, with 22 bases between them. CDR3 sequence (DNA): TGCGCCAGCAGCCAAGATATGGGGGGGGGGGGCCCATCGTCCTACGAGCAGTACGTC. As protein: CASSQDMGGGGPSSYEQYV.

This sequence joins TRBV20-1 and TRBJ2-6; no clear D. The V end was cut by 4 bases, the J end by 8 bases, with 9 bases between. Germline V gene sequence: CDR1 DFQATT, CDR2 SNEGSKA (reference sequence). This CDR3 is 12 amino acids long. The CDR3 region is CSAKNPSNVLTF. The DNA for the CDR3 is TGCAGTGCTAAAAATCCCTCCAACGTCCTGACTTTC.

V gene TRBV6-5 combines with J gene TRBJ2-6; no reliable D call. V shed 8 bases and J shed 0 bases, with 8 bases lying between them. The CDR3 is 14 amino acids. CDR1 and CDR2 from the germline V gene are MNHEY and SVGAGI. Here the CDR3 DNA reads TGTGCCAGCGGGGTCTACTCTGGGGCCAACGTCCTGACTTTC. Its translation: CASGVYSGANVLTF.

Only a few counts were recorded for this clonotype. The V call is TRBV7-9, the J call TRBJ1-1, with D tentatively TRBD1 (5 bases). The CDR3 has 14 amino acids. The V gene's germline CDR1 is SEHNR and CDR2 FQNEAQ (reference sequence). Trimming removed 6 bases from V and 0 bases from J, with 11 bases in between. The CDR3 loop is CASSRDRMNTEAFF. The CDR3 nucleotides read TGTGCCAGCAGTAGAGACAGAATGAACACTGAAGCTTTCTTT.

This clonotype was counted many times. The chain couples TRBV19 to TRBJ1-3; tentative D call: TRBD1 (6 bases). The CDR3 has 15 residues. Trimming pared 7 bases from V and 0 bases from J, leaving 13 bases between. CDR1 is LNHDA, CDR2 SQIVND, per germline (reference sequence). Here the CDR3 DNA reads TGTGCCAGTACCGGACAGCCGTACTCTGGAAACACCATATATTTT. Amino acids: CASTGQPYSGNTIYF.

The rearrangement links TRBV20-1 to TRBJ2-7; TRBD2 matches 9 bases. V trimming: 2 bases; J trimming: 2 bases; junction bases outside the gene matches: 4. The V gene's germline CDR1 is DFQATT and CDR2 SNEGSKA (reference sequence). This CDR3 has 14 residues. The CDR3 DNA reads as TGCAGTGCTAGAAAGACTAGCGGTACCTACGAGCAGTACTTC. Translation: CSARKTSGTYEQYF.

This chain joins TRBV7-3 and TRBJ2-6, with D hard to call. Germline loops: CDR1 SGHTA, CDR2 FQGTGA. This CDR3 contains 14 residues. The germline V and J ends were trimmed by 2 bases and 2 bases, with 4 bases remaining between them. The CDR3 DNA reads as TGTGCCAGCAGCTTAGGTCCTGGGGCCAACGTCCTGACTTTC. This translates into CASSLGPGANVLTF.

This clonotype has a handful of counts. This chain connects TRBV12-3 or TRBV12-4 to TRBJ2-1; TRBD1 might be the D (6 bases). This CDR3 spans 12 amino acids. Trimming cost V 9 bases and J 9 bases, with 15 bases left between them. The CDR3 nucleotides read TGTGCCAGTGGAATTCAGGGGCGTGAGCAGTTCTTC. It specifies CASGIQGREQFF.

This CDR3 is CASSFHNGVTDTQYF. Here the CDR3 DNA reads TGTGCCAGCAGCTTTCATAACGGGGTCACAGATACGCAGTATTTT. This chain uses TRBV5-5 with TRBJ2-3, with D maybe TRBD2 (5 bases). Trimming took 2 bases from V and 2 from J, leaving 12 bases between them. The CDR3 runs to 15 residues. Germline assignment: CDR1 SGHKS and CDR2 YYEKEE (reference sequence). Full variable domain (rest looked up from reference TRBV5-5 and TRBJ2-3): DAGVTQSPTHLIKTRGQQVTLRCSPISGHKSVSWYQQVLGQGPQFIFQYYEKEERGRGNFPDRFSARQFPNYSSELNVNALLLGDSALYLCASSFHNGVTDTQYFGPGTRLTVL.